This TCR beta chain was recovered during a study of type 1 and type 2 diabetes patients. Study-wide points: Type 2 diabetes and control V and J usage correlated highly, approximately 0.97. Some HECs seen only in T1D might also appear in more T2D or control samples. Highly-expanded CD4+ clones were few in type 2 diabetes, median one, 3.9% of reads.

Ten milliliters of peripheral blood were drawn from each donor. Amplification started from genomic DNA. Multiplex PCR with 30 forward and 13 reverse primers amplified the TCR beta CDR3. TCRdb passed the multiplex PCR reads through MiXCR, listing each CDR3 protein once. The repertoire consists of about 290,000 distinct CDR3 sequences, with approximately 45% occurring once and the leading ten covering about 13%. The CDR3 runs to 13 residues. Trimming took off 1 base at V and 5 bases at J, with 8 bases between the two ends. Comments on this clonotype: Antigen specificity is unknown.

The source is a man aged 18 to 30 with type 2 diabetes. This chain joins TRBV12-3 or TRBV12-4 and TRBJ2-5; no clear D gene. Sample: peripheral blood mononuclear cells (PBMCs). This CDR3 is CASSLGPGETQYF. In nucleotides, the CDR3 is TGTGCCAGCAGTTTAGGCCCTGGGGAGACCCAGTACTTC.